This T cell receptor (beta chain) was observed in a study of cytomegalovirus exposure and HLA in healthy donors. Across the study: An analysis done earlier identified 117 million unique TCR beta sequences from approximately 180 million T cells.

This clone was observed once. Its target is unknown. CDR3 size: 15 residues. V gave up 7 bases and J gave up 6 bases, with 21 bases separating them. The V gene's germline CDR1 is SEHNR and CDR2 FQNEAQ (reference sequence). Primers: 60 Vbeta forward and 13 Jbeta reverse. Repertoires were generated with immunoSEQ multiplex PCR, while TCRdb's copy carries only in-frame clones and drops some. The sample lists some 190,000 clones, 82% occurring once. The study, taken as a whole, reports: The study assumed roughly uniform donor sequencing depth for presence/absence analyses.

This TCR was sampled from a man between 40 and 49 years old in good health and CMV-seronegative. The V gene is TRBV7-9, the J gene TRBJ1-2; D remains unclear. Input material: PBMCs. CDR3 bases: TGTGCCAGCACCGGATCGGGGAATAGGGAAGATGGCTACACCTTC. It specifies CASTGSGNREDGYTF.